The rows below give T cell receptor beta chains drawn from one sample of a study of shared clonotypes between healthy human individuals. Clones were sequenced by immunoSEQ multiplex PCR, and TCRdb holds only the in-frame ones, with some missing. The profile covers 2.3 million or so clones, with approximately 93% appearing a single time and 0.35% to 0.45% taken by the ten largest. Sequenced material: naive CD4+ T cells from PBMCs. Source of these receptors: a man aged 18-30 years in good health. Some clones in this sample may be carry-over from other donors' samples. The CDR3 runs from the conserved cysteine through the conserved F or W. The order of the fields is J gene, V gene, clone size, D gene, CDR3 protein, CDR3 DNA. D genes are given only for firm matches. Only part of the rows carry a size: once, few, many, or a class if the clone is expanded.

TRBJ2-7 | TRBV30 | - | - | CAGRDGSYEQYF | TGTGCCGGGCGGGACGGGAGTTACGAGCAGTACTTC
TRBJ2-1 | TRBV28 | - | - | CASSFGGGDEQFF | TGTGCCAGCAGTTTTGGGGGGGGCGATGAGCAGTTCTTC
TRBJ2-5 | TRBV27 | - | - | CASSFSRGAETQYF | TGTGCCAGCAGTTTTAGCAGGGGGGCAGAGACCCAGTACTTC
TRBJ2-7 | TRBV20-1 | - | - | CSASDSLEQYF | TGCAGTGCTAGCGACAGTCTCGAGCAGTACTTC
TRBJ1-2 | TRBV9 | few | TRBD1 | CASSVSGGGDYGYTF | TGTGCCAGCAGCGTCTCAGGGGGCGGGGACTATGGCTACACCTTC
TRBJ1-3 | TRBV30 | - | TRBD1 | CAWSTGQSVTIYF | TGTGCCTGGAGTACGGGACAGAGCGTCACCATATATTTT
TRBJ1-5 | TRBV28 | - | - | CASSRGTLLNQPQHF | TGTGCCAGCAGTCGAGGGACCCTTCTCAATCAGCCCCAGCATTTT
TRBJ1-2 | TRBV27 | - | - | CASSLAGGPLGGYTF | TGTGCCAGCAGTTTAGCGGGTGGCCCCCTGGGAGGCTACACCTTC
TRBJ1-2 | TRBV13 | - | - | CASSSRTYGYTF | TGTGCCAGCAGCTCCCGAACCTATGGCTACACCTTC
TRBJ2-3 | TRBV7-8 | - | - | CASRIRADTQYF | TGTGCCAGCAGGATCCGGGCAGATACGCAGTATTTT
TRBJ2-7 | TRBV7-7 | once | TRBD1 | CASSLGTGDSYEQYF | TGTGCCAGCAGCTTGGGGACAGGGGATTCCTACGAGCAGTACTTC
TRBJ2-1 | TRBV7-3 | - | - | CASSSAGTNLAEQFF | TGTGCCAGCAGCTCCGCCGGGACGAATCTCGCCGAGCAGTTCTTC
TRBJ2-5 | TRBV28 | - | - | CASSFGGIQETQYF | TGTGCCAGCAGTTTTGGTGGCATCCAAGAGACCCAGTACTTC
TRBJ1-5 | TRBV27 | - | - | CASSSYSNQPQHF | TGTGCCAGCAGTAGTTATAGCAATCAGCCCCAGCATTTT
TRBJ1-2 | TRBV4-1 | - | - | CASSHGTDHYGYTF | TGCGCCAGCAGCCACGGGACGGACCACTATGGCTACACCTTC
TRBJ1-1 | TRBV9 | - | TRBD1 | CASSVAGTGGLSDTEAFF | TGTGCCAGCAGCGTAGCTGGGACAGGGGGGTTGTCGGACACTGAAGCTTTCTTT
TRBJ1-4 | TRBV28 | - | TRBD1 | CASSLPQGALEKLFF | TGTGCCAGCAGTTTGCCACAGGGGGCGTTAGAAAAACTGTTTTTT
TRBJ2-1 | TRBV10-3 | - | - | CAISEVLVSNEQFF | TGTGCCATCAGTGAAGTCCTAGTTTCCAATGAGCAGTTCTTC
TRBJ2-7 | TRBV27 | - | TRBD2 | CASIKRGAYEQYF | TGTGCCAGCATTAAGCGGGGGGCCTACGAGCAGTACTTC
TRBJ1-1 | TRBV10-2 | - | - | CASSEISEAFF | TGCGCCAGCAGTGAGATATCTGAAGCTTTCTTT
TRBJ1-1 | TRBV7-9 | - | - | CASSLEKVAGEWNTEAFF | TGTGCCAGCAGCTTAGAGAAGGTCGCGGGGGAGTGGAACACTGAAGCTTTCTTT
TRBJ2-5 | TRBV7-3 | once | TRBD2 | CASSLGRGEETQYF | TGTGCCAGCAGCTTAGGGAGGGGCGAAGAGACCCAGTACTTC
TRBJ2-1 | TRBV28 | - | - | CASSLREEQFF | TGTGCCAGCAGTTTAAGGGAGGAGCAGTTCTTC
TRBJ2-1 | TRBV9 | - | TRBD2 | CASSPGGSGSLREQFF | TGTGCCAGCAGCCCTGGGGGTAGCGGGAGTCTAAGGGAGCAGTTCTTC
TRBJ2-7 | TRBV28 | few | - | CASSSQGRAGPYF | TGTGCCAGCAGCAGTCAGGGGCGCGCGGGGCCGTACTTC
TRBJ1-2 | TRBV7-9 | - | - | CASSLDSGGGYTF | TGTGCCAGCAGCTTAGATTCTGGGGGAGGCTACACCTTC
TRBJ1-2 | TRBV5-5 | - | TRBD1 | CASSYPGTGGYGYTF | TGTGCCAGCAGCTACCCCGGGACAGGTGGATATGGCTACACCTTC
TRBJ2-1 | TRBV2 | - | TRBD2 | CASSVGLAFYNEQFF | TGTGCCAGCAGTGTTGGACTAGCGTTTTACAATGAGCAGTTCTTC
TRBJ1-4 | TRBV6-5 | - | - | CASSPTGIQEKLFF | TGTGCCAGCAGCCCCACAGGGATCCAGGAAAAACTGTTTTTT
TRBJ1-1 | TRBV14 | - | - | CASSPGINTEAFF | TGTGCCAGCAGCCCCGGGATCAACACTGAAGCTTTCTTT
TRBJ2-7 | TRBV9 | - | - | CASSPRPRRDYEQYF | TGTGCCAGCAGCCCTAGGCCGAGGCGGGACTACGAGCAGTACTTC
TRBJ1-3 | TRBV5-1 | - | TRBD1 | CASRIQGEKNTIYF | TGCGCCAGCCGCATACAGGGGGAGAAAAACACCATATATTTT
TRBJ2-3 | TRBV7-9 | - | - | CASSLLGGADTQYF | TGTGCCAGCAGCTTACTAGGGGGGGCAGATACGCAGTATTTT
TRBJ2-5 | TRBV9 | - | - | CASSVAGTREETQYF | TGTGCCAGCAGCGTAGCTGGTACTCGGGAAGAGACCCAGTACTTC
TRBJ1-6 | TRBV28 | - | TRBD1 | CASSEGQGAGSPLHF | TGTGCCAGCAGTGAAGGACAGGGGGCGGGGTCACCCCTCCACTTT
TRBJ2-2 | TRBV5-1 | - | TRBD1 | CASSRFSTGGRDTGELFF | TGCGCCAGCAGCCGTTTTTCGACAGGGGGCAGGGACACCGGGGAGCTGTTTTTT
TRBJ2-1 | TRBV11-3 | - | TRBD2 | CASSRRTSGNHNEQFF | TGTGCCAGCAGCCGGAGGACTAGCGGGAACCACAATGAGCAGTTCTTC
TRBJ2-2 | TRBV4-1 | - | - | CPRSDTGELFF | TGCCCGAGGTCGGACACCGGGGAGCTGTTTTTT
TRBJ2-7 | TRBV6-5 | - | - | CASSYSRTASEQYF | TGTGCCAGCAGTTACTCTAGGACAGCGTCCGAGCAGTACTTC
TRBJ1-4 | TRBV28 | - | - | CASSLSDRTWEKLFF | TGTGCCAGCAGTCTCTCCGACAGGACATGGGAAAAACTGTTTTTT
TRBJ2-1 | TRBV2 | - | TRBD2 | CASSPGTRSYNEQFF | TGTGCCAGCAGTCCTGGGACTAGATCCTACAATGAGCAGTTCTTC
TRBJ1-2 | TRBV9 | once | - | CASSVRGAGSNYGYTF | TGTGCCAGCAGCGTGAGAGGGGCAGGGAGTAACTATGGCTACACCTTC
TRBJ2-1 | TRBV21-1 | once | - | CASSKGVDGPDNEQFF | TGTGCCAGCAGCAAAGGGGTGGACGGACCTGACAATGAGCAGTTCTTC
TRBJ2-7 | TRBV6-5 | - | TRBD2 | CASSYAGGHYEQYF | TGTGCCAGCAGTTACGCGGGAGGTCACTACGAGCAGTACTTC
TRBJ2-6 | TRBV28 | - | - | CASSLLSAGANVLTF | TGTGCCAGCAGTTTATTGTCGGCGGGGGCCAACGTCCTGACTTTC
TRBJ1-1 | TRBV19 | - | TRBD1 | CASSIIRGSLNTEAFF | TGTGCCAGTAGTATAATCAGGGGGAGCTTGAACACTGAAGCTTTCTTT
TRBJ2-7 | TRBV7-3 | once | TRBD1 | CASSLHRGATYEQYF | TGTGCCAGCAGCTTACACAGGGGCGCCACCTACGAGCAGTACTTC
TRBJ2-7 | TRBV27 | - | - | CASIGDYEQYF | TGTGCCAGCATCGGAGACTACGAGCAGTACTTC
TRBJ2-2 | TRBV11-3 | - | - | CASSGGTAITGELFF | TGTGCCAGCAGCGGAGGGACAGCTATCACCGGGGAGCTGTTTTTT
TRBJ2-1 | TRBV11-2 | - | - | CASSLDVADYNEQFF | TGTGCCAGCAGCTTAGATGTGGCGGACTACAATGAGCAGTTCTTC
TRBJ1-3 | TRBV18 | - | - | CASSPTGQGGTGNTIYF | TGTGCCAGCTCACCGACGGGTCAGGGAGGCACTGGAAACACCATATATTTT
TRBJ2-1 | TRBV2 | - | - | CASPPLGLENNEQFF | TGTGCCAGCCCCCCCTTAGGACTTGAGAACAATGAGCAGTTCTTC
TRBJ2-1 | TRBV28 | - | - | CASSFLDSSSYNEQFF | TGTGCCAGCAGTTTTTTGGACAGCAGCTCCTACAATGAGCAGTTCTTC
TRBJ1-5 | TRBV5-1 | few | - | CASSLEGHQPQHF | TGCGCCAGCAGCTTGGAGGGGCACCAGCCCCAGCATTTT
TRBJ1-3 | TRBV9 | once | TRBD1 | CASSPRQGGTDTIYF | TGTGCCAGCAGCCCAAGACAGGGAGGTACGGACACCATATATTTT
TRBJ1-4 | TRBV10-3 | - | - | CATGEGLATNEKLFF | TGTGCCACCGGGGAGGGCCTTGCAACTAATGAAAAACTGTTTTTT
TRBJ2-3 | TRBV5-1 | - | TRBD2 | CASSLGLAGRTDTQYF | TGCGCCAGCAGCCTCGGACTAGCGGGAAGGACAGATACGCAGTATTTT
TRBJ1-2 | TRBV18 | - | - | CASSEDGSNYGYTF | TGTGCCAGCTCCGAGGACGGTAGTAACTATGGCTACACCTTC
TRBJ2-1 | TRBV9 | - | TRBD2 | CASTLSGSSYNEQFF | TGTGCCAGCACCCTGAGCGGGAGTTCCTACAATGAGCAGTTCTTC